The clone carrying this T cell receptor beta chain has a count of ten or more. Primed by a sample-barcoded 5' primer and a J-beta primer mix, a second PCR proceeded for 7 to 11 cycles. TCRdb reprocessed the 5' RACE reads with MiXCR, giving one entry per CDR3 protein. The sample lists 700,000 or so distinct CDR3 sequences; roughly two fifths were seen once. This specimen comes from a study of blood T cells in healthy people across ages. Trimming took 6 bases from V and 2 from J, leaving 18 bases between them. The CDR3 spans 15 residues. CDR1 is DFQATT, CDR2 SNEGSKA, per germline (reference sequence). The sequence derives from a man of 80 years or more in good health. Sequenced: blood. V and J are TRBV20-1 and TRBJ2-3; D tentatively fits TRBD1 or TRBD2 (5 bases each). The CDR3 loop reads CSATGPSDYTDTQYF. The CDR3 DNA reads as TGCAGTGCCACGGGACCGAGTGATTACACAGATACGCAGTATTTT.